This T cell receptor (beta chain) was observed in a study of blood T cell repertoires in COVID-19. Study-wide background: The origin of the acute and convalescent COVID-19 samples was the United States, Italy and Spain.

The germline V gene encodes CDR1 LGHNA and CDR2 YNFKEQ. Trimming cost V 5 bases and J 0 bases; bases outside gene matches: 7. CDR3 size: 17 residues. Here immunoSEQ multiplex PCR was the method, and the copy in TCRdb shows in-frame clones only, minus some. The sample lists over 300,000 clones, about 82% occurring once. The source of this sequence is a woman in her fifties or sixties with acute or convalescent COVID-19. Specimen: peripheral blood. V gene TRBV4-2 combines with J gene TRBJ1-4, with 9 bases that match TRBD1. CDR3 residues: CASSTTGGVSTNEKLFF. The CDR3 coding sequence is TGTGCCAGCAGCACGACAGGGGGAGTATCAACTAATGAAAAACTGTTTTTT.